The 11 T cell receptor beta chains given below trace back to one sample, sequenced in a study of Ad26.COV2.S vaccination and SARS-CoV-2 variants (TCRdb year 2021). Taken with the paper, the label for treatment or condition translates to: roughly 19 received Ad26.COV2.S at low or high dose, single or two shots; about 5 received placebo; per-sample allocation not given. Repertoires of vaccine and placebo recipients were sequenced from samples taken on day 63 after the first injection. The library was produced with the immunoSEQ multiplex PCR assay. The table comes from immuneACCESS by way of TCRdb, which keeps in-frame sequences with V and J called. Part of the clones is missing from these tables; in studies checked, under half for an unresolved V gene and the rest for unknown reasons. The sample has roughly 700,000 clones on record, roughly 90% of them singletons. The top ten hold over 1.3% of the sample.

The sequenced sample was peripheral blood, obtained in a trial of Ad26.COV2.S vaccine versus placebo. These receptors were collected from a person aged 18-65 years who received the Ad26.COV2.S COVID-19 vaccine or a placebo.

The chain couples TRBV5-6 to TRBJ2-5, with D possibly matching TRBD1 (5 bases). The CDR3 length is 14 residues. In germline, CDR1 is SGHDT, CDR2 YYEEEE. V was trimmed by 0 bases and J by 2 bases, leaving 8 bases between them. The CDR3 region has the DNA TGTGCCAGCAGCTTGGTCGGACAACAAGAGACCCAGTACTTC. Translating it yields CASSLVGQQETQYF.

The CDR3 sequence is CASSLSASTEAFF. Written as DNA, the CDR3 is TGTGCCAGCAGCTTATCTGCAAGCACTGAAGCTTTCTTT. The rearrangement uses TRBV7-7 and TRBJ1-1; D not resolved. The V end lost 2 bases, the J end lost 4 bases, and 8 bases lay between the germline ends. In germline, CDR1 is SSHAT, CDR2 FNYEAQ (reference sequence). CDR3 length: 13 amino acids.

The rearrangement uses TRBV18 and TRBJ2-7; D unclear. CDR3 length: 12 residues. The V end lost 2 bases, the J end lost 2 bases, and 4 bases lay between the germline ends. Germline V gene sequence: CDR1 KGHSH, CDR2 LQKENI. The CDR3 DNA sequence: TGTGCCAGCTCACCATACACCTACGAGCAGTACTTC. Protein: CASSPYTYEQYF.

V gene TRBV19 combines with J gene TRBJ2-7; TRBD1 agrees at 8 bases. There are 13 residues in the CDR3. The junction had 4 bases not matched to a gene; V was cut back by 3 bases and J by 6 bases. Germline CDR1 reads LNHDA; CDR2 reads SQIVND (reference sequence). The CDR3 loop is CASSMAGGGEQYF. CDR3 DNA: TGTGCCAGTAGTATGGCAGGGGGCGGCGAGCAGTACTTC. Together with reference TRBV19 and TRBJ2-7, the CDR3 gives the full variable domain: DGGITQSPKYLFRKEGQNVTLSCEQNLNHDAMYWYRQDPGQGLRLIYYSQIVNDFQKGDIAEGYSVSREKKESFPLTVTSAQKNPTAFYLCASSMAGGGEQYFGPGTRLTVT.

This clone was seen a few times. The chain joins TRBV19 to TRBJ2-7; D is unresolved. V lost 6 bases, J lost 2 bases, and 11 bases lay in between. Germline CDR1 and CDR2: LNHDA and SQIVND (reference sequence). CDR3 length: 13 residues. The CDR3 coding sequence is TGTGCCAGTAGGTCCCGAGGTGCCTACGAGCAGTACTTC. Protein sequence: CASRSRGAYEQYF. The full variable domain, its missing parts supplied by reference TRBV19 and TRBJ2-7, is DGGITQSPKYLFRKEGQNVTLSCEQNLNHDAMYWYRQDPGQGLRLIYYSQIVNDFQKGDIAEGYSVSREKKESFPLTVTSAQKNPTAFYLCASRSRGAYEQYFGPGTRLTVT.

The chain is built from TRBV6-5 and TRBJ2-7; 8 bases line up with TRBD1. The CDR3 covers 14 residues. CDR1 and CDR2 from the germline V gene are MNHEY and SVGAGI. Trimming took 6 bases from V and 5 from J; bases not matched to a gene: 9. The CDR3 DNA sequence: TGTGCCAGCAGACTAGGACAGGGATCCCACGAGCAGTACTTC. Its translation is CASRLGQGSHEQYF.

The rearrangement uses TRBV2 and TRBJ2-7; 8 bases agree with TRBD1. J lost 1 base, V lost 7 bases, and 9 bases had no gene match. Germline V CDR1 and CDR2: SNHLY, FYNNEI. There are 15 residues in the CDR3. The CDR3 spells CASTHRTGTSYEQYF. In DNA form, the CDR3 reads TGTGCCAGCACCCATCGGACAGGGACTTCCTACGAGCAGTACTTC.

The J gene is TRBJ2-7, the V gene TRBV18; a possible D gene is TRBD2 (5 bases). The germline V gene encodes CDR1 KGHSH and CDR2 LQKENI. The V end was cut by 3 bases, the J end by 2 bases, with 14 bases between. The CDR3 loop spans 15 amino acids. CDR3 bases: TGTGCCAGCTCACCCAAGGACTCTGGGACCTACGAGCAGTACTTC. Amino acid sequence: CASSPKDSGTYEQYF. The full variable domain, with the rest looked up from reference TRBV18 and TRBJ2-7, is NAGVMQNPRHLVRRRGQEARLRCSPMKGHSHVYWYRQLPEEGLKFMVYLQKENIIDESGMPKERFSAEFPKEGPSILRIQQVVRGDSAAYFCASSPKDSGTYEQYFGPGTRLTVT.

The DNA for the CDR3 is TGTGCCAGCAGGCCGGACAACAATCAGCCCCAGCATTTT. Translating it yields CASRPDNNQPQHF. The chain recombines TRBV2 with TRBJ1-5; tentative D call: TRBD1 (5 bases). The CDR3 extends over 13 amino acids. CDR1 SNHLY and CDR2 FYNNEI come from the germline V gene. Trimming removed 6 bases from V and 3 bases from J, with 9 bases in between.

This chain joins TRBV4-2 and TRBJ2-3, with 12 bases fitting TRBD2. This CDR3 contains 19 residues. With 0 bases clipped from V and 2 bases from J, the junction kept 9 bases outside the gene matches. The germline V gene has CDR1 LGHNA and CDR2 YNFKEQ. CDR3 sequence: CASSQERGTSGFFTDTQYF. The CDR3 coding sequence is TGTGCCAGCAGCCAAGAGAGGGGGACTAGCGGGTTCTTCACAGATACGCAGTATTTT.

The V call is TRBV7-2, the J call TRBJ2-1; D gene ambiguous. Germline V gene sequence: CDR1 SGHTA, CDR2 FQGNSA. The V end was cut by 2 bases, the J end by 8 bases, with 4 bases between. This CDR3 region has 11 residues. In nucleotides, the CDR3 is TGTGCCAGCAGCTTACTCTATGAGCAGTTCTTC. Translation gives CASSLLYEQFF.